This T cell receptor beta chain emerged from a study of B cell selection in AIRE deficiency. The sorted conventional CD4 T cells were gated as CD4+CD127+. A single count supports this clone. This CDR3 has 15 amino acids. Germline lookup yields CDR1 MNHEY and CDR2 SMNVEV (reference sequence). Unmatched junction bases numbered 1, after V lost 3 bases and J lost 1 base. Sequencing used immunoSEQ multiplex PCR; TCRdb keeps in-frame clones, though not all of them. Of some 25,000 clones in the sample, about 96% were seen once. V gene TRBV27 combines with J gene TRBJ1-3; the match to TRBD1 covers 9 bases. The receptor comes from a human donor in good health. The specimen sequenced was CD4+CD127+ conventional T cells sorted from PBMCs. The CDR3 here is CASSLGQGSGNTIYF. Written as DNA, the CDR3 is TGTGCCAGCAGTTTGGGACAGGGATCTGGAAACACCATATATTTT.